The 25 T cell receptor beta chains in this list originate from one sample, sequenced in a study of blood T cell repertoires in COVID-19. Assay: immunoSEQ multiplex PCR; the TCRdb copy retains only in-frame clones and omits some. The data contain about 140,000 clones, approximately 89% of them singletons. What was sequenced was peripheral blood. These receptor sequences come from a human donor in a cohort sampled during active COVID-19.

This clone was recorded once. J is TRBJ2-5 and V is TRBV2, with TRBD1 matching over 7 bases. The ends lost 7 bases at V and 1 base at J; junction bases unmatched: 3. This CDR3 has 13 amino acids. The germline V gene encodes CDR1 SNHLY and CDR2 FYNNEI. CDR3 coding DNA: TGTGCCAGCAAACAGGGGTCCCAAGAGACCCAGTACTTC. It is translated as CASKQGSQETQYF.

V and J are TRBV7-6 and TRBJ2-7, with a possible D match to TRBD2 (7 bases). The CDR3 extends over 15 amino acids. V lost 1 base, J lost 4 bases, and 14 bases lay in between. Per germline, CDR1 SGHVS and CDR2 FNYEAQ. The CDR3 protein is CASSLGGGGPYEQYF. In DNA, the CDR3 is TGTGCCAGCAGCTTAGGAGGGGGAGGGCCTTACGAGCAGTACTTC.

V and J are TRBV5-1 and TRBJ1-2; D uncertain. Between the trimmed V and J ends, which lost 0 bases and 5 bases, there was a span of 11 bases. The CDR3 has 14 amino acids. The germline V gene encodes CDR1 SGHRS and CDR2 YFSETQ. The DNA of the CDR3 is TGCGCCAGCAGCTTGGAAGGCAGGTCTTATGGCTACACCTTC. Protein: CASSLEGRSYGYTF.

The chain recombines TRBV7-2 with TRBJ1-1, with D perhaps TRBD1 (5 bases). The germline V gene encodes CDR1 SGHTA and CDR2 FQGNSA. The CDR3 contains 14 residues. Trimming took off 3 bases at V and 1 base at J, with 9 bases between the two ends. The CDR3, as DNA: TGTGCCAGCAGCTTCGGGGGAAGGAACACTGAAGCTTTCTTT. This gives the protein CASSFGGRNTEAFF.

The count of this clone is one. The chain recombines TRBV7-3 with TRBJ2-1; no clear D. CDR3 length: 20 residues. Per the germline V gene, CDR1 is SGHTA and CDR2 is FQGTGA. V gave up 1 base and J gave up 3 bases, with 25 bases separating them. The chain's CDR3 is CASSLKGSASSILSYNEQFF. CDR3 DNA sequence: TGTGCCAGCAGCTTAAAAGGTTCCGCTAGTTCCATATTAAGCTACAATGAGCAGTTCTTC.

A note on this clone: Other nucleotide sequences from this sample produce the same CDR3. As DNA, the CDR3 is TGCGCCAGCAGCTTGGGAGGTTTGAACACTGAAGCTTTCTTT. This sequence encodes CASSLGGLNTEAFF. The rearrangement uses TRBV5-1 and TRBJ1-1, with D hard to call. Trimming stripped 0 bases from V and 0 bases from J, with 6 bases between. CDR3 length: 14 residues. CDR1 SGHRS and CDR2 YFSETQ come from the germline V gene.

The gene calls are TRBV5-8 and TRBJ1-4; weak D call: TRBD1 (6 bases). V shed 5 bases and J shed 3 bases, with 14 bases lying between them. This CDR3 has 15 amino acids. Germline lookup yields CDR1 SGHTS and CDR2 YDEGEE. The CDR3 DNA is TGTGCCAGCAGGGCTACAGGGTCTGCTAATGAAAAACTGTTTTTT. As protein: CASRATGSANEKLFF.

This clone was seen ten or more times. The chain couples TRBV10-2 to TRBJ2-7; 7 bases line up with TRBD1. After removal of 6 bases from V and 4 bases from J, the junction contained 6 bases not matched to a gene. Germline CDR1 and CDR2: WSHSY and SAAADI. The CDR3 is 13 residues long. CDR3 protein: CASRYGTAYEQYF. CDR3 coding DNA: TGCGCCAGCAGATACGGGACAGCTTACGAGCAGTACTTC.

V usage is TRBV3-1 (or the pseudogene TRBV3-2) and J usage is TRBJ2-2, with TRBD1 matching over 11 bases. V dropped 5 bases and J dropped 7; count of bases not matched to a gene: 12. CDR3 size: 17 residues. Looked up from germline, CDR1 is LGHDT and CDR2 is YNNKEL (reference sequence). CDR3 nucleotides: TGTGCCAGCAGCACAGGACAGGGGGCGAGTATGGTCGGGGAGCTGTTTTTT. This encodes CASSTGQGASMVGELFF.

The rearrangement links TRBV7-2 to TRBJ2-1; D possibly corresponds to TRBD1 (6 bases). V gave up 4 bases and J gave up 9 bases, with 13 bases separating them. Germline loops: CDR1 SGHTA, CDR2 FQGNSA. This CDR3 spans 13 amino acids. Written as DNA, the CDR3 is TGTGCCAGCAGCTACACAGGGTTTGGTGAGCAGTTCTTC. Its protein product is CASSYTGFGEQFF.

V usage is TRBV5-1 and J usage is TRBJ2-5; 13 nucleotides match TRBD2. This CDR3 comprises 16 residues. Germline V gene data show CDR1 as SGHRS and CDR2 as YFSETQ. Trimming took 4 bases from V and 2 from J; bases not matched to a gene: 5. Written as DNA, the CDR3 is TGCGCCAGCAGCAAAGGGACTAGCGGGGAACAAGAGACCCAGTACTTC. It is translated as CASSKGTSGEQETQYF.

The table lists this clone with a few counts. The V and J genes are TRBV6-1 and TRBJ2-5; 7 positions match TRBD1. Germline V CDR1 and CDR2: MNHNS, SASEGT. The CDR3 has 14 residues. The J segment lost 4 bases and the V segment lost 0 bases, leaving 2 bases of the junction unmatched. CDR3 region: CASSEAGGAETQYF. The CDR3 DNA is TGTGCCAGCAGTGAAGCAGGGGGCGCAGAGACCCAGTACTTC.

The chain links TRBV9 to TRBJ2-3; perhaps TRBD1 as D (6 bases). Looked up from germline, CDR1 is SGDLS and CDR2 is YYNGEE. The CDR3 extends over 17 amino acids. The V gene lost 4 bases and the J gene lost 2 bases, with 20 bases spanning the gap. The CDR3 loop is CASSPEGGHSITDTQYF. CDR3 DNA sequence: TGTGCCAGCAGCCCAGAAGGGGGACATTCTATCACAGATACGCAGTATTTT.

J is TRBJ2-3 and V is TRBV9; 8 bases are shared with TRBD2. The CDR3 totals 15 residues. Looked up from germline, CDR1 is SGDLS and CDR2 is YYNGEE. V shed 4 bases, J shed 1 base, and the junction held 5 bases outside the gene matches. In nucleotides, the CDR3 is TGTGCCAGCAGCCTCGCGGGGGGCCGCACAGATACGCAGTATTTT. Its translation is CASSLAGGRTDTQYF.

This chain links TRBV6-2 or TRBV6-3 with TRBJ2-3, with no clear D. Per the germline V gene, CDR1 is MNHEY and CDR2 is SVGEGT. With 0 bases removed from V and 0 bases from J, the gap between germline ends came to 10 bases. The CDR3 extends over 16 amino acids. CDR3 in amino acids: CASSYSYFTSTDTQYF. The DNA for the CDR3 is TGTGCCAGCAGTTACTCGTACTTTACTAGCACAGATACGCAGTATTTT.

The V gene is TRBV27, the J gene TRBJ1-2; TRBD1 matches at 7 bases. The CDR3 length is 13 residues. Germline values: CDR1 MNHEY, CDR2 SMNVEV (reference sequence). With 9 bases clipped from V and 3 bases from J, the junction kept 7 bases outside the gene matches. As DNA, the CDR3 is TGTGCCAGTACCGGGCAGGGGGACTATGGCTACACCTTC. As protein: CASTGQGDYGYTF.

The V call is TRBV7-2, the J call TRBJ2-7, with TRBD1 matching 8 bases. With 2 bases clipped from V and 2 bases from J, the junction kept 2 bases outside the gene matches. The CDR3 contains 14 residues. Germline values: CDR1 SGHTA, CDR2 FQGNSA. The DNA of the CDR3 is TGTGCCAGCAGCTTACGGGACAGGACCTACGAGCAGTACTTC. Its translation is CASSLRDRTYEQYF.

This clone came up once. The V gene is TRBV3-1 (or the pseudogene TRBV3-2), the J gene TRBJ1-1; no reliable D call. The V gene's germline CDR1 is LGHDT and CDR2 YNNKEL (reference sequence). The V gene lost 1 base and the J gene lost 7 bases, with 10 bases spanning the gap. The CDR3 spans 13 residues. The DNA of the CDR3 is TGTGCCAGCAGCCAAGGCCCGACACGTGAAGCTTTCTTT. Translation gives CASSQGPTREAFF.

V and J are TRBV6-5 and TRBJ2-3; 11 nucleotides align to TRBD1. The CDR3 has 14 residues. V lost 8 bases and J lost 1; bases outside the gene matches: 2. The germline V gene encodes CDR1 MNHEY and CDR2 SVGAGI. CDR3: CASQDRGRTDTQYF. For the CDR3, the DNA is TGTGCCAGCCAGGACAGGGGGCGCACAGATACGCAGTATTTT.

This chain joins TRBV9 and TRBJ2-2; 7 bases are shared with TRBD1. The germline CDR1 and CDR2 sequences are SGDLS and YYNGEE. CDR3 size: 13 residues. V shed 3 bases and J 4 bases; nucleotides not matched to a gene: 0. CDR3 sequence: CASSAGGTGELFF. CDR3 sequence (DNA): TGTGCCAGCAGCGCAGGGGGCACCGGGGAGCTGTTTTTT.

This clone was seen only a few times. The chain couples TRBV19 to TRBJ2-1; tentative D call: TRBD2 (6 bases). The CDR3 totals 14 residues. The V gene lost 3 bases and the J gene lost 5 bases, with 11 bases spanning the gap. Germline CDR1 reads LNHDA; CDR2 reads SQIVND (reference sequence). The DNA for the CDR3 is TGTGCCAGTAGTATTCAGGGACTTCACAATGAGCAGTTCTTC. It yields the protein CASSIQGLHNEQFF. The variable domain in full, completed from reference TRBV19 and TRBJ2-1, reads DGGITQSPKYLFRKEGQNVTLSCEQNLNHDAMYWYRQDPGQGLRLIYYSQIVNDFQKGDIAEGYSVSREKKESFPLTVTSAQKNPTAFYLCASSIQGLHNEQFFGPGTRLTVL.

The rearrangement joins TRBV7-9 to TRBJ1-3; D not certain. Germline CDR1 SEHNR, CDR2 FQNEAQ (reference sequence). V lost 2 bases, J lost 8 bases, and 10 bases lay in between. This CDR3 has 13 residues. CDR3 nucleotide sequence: TGTGCCAGCAGCTTACCCCGGGATGACACCATATATTTT. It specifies CASSLPRDDTIYF. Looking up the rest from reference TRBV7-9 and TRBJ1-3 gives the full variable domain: DTGVSQNPRHKITKRGQNVTFRCDPISEHNRLYWYRQTLGQGPEFLTYFQNEAQLEKSRLLSDRFSAERPKGSFSTLEIQRTEQGDSAMYLCASSLPRDDTIYFGEGSWLTVV.

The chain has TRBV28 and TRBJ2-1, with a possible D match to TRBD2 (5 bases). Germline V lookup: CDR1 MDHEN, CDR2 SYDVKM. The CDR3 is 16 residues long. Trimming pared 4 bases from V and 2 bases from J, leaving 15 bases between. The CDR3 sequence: CASSSPLAVPYNEQFF. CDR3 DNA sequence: TGTGCCAGCAGTTCACCGCTAGCAGTCCCCTACAATGAGCAGTTCTTC.

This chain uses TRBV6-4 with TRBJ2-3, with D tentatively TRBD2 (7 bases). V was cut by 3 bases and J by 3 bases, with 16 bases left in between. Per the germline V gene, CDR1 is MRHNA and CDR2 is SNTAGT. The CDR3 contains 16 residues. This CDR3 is CASSEVGGAGTDTQYF. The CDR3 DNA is TGTGCCAGCAGTGAAGTGGGGGGGGCGGGAACAGATACGCAGTATTTT.

The CDR3 bases are TGTGCCATCAGTGCAGGGGTTCTCTCTGGAAACACCATATATTTT. It is translated as CAISAGVLSGNTIYF. V and J are TRBV10-3 and TRBJ1-3; D may be TRBD1 (6 bases). The length of the CDR3 is 15 residues. The V and J ends lost 4 bases and 0 bases respectively, with 10 bases between them. Germline CDR1 and CDR2: ENHRY and SYGVKD.